This T cell receptor beta chain was sequenced during a study of blood T cells in healthy people across ages. With V trimmed by 1 base and J by 5 bases, 4 bases remained unmatched. The germline CDR1 and CDR2 sequences are SGHRS and YFSETQ. The CDR3 totals 17 residues. Then a second PCR, running about 6 to 12 cycles, was carried out with a sample-barcoded 5' primer and a J-beta primer mix. MiXCR, run by TCRdb on the 5' RACE reads, gives a single entry per CDR3 protein. The table has over a million distinct CDR3 sequences, around 45% seen once. The TCR sequence derives from a woman in her sixties in good health. The chain is built from TRBV5-1 and TRBJ2-1; 15 bases are shared with TRBD2. Sequencing input: blood. The CDR3 coding sequence is TGCGCCAGCAGCTTGTGGACTAGCGGGAGGGCTGACAATGAGCAGTTCTTC. Translating it yields CASSLWTSGRADNEQFF.